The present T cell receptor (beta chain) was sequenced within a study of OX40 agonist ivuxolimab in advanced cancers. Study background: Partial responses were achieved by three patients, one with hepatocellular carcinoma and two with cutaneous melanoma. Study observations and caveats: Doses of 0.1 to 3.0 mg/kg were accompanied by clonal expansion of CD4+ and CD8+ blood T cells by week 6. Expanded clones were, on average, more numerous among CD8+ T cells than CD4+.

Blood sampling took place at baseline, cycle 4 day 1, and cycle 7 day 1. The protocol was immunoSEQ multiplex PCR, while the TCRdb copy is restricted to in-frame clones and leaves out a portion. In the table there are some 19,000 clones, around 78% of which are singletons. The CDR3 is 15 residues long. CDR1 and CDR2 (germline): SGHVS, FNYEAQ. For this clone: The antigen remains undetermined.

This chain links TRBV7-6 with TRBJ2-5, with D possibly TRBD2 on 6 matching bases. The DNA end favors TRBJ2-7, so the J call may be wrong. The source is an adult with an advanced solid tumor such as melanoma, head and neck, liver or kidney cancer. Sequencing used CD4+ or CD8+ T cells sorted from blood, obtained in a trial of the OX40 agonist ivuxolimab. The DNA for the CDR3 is TGTGCCAGCAGCTTAGTACCGGGGGAGATGTACGAGCAGTACTTC. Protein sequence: CASSLVPGEMYEQYF.